The sequence of this TCR beta chain was determined in a study of breast tumors, draining lymph nodes, adjacent tissues. This clonotype was seen repeatedly, ten times or more. TCRdb independently ran MiXCR on the multiplex PCR reads; one entry per CDR3 protein. In the table there are 180,000 or so distinct CDR3 sequences, 33% of which are singletons. The V and J ends lost 3 bases and 9 bases, in that order; junction bases with no gene match: 13. The CDR3 sequence is 16 residues long. Germline CDR1 SGHNT, CDR2 YYREEE (reference sequence). The lymph nodes were axillary draining lymph nodes from breast cancer patients.

Source material: axillary lymph node tissue. The TCR was taken from a female donor with breast cancer. Some clones in this sample may be carry-over from other donors' samples. The chain couples TRBV5-4 to TRBJ2-1; TRBD2 aligns across 9 bases. CDR3 DNA sequence: TGTGCCAGCAGCTCCTTATTAGCGGGAGTAAGCGGTGAGCAGTTCTTC. This sequence encodes CASSSLLAGVSGEQFF.